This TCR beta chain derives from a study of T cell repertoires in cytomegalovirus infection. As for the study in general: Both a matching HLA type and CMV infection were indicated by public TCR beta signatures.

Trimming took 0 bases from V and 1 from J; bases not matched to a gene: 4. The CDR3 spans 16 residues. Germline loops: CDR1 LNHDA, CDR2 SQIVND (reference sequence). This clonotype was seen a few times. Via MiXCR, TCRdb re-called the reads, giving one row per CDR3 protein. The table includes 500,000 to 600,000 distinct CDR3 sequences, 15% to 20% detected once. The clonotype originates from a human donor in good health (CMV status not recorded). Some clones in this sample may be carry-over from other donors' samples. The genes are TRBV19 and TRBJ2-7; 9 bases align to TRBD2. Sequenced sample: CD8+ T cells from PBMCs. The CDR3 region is CASSIEGLAGSYEQYF. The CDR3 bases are TGTGCCAGTAGTATAGAAGGCCTAGCGGGATCCTACGAGCAGTACTTC.